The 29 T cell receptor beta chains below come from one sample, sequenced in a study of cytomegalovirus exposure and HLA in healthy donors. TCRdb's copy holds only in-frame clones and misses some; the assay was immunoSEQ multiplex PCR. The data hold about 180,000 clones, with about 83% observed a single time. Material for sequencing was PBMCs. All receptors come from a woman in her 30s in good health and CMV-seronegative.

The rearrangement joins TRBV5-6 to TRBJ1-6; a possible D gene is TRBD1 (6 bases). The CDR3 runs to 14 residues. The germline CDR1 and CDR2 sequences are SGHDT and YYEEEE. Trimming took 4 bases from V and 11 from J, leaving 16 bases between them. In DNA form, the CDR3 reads TGTGCCAGCAGCCAAAGACAGGACCACCCACCCCTCCACTTT. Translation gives CASSQRQDHPPLHF.

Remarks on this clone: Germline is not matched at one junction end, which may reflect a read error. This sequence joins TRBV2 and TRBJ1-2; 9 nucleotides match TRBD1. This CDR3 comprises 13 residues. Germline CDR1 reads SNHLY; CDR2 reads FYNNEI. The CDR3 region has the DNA TGTGCCAGCAGTGAATACTGGGACAGGGTTGGTTTCTTC. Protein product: CASSEYWDRVGFF.

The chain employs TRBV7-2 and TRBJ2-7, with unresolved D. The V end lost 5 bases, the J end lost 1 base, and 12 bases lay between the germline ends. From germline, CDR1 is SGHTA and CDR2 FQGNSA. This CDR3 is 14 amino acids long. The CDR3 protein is CASSHPSLSYEQYF. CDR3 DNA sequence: TGTGCCAGCAGCCACCCCAGTCTGTCCTACGAGCAGTACTTC.

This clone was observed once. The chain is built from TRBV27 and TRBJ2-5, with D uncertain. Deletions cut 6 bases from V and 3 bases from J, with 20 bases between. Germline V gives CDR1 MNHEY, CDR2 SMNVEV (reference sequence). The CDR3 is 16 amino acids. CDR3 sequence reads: CASSPSGFAPEETQYF. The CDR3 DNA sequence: TGTGCCAGCAGCCCTAGTGGGTTCGCGCCTGAAGAGACCCAGTACTTC.

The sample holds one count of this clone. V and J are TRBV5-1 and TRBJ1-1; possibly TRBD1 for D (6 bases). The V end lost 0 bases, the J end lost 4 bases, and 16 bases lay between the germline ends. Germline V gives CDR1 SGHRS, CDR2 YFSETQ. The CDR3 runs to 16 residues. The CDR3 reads CASSLGSTGSGTEAFF. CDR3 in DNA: TGCGCCAGCAGCTTGGGTTCTACAGGGTCAGGCACTGAAGCTTTCTTT.

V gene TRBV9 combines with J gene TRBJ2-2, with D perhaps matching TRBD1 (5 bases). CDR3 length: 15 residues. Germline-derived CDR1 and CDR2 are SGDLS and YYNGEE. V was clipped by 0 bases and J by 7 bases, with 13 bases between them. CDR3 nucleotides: TGTGCCAGCAGCGTAGGTTGGCAGGGCGTCGGGGAGCTGTTTTTT. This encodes CASSVGWQGVGELFF.

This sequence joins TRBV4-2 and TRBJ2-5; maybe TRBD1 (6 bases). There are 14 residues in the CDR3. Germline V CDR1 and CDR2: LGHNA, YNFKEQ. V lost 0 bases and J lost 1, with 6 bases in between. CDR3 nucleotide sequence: TGTGCCAGCAGCCAAGAGACAGGCCAAGAGACCCAGTACTTC. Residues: CASSQETGQETQYF.

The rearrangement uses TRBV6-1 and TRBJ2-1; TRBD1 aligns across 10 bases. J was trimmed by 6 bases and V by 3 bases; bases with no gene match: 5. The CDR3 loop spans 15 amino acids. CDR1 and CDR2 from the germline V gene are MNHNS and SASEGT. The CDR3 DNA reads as TGTGCCAGCAGTGACAGGACAGGGGGAGGCAATGAGCAGTTCTTC. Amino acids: CASSDRTGGGNEQFF.

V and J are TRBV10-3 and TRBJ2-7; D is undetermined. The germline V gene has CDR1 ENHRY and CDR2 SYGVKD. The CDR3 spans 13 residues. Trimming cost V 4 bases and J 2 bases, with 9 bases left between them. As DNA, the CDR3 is TGTGCCATCAGTGCAGGCCGTGCCTACGAGCAGTACTTC. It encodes CAISAGRAYEQYF.

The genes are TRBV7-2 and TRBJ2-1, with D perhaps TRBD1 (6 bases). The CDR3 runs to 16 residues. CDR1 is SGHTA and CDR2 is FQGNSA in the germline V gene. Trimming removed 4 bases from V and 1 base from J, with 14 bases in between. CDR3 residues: CASSWLQGISYNEQFF. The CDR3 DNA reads TGTGCCAGCAGCTGGCTGCAGGGGATATCCTACAATGAGCAGTTCTTC.

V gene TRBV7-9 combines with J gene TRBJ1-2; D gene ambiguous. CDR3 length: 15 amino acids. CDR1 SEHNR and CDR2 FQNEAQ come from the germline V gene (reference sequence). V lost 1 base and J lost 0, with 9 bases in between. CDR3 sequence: CASSLGALANYGYTF. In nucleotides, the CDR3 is TGTGCCAGCAGCTTAGGGGCGTTAGCTAACTATGGCTACACCTTC.

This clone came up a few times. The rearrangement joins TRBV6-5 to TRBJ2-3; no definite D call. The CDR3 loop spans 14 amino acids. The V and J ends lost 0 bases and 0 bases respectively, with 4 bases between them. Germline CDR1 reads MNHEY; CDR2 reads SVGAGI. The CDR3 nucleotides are TGTGCCAGCAGTTACTCGACTAGCACAGATACGCAGTATTTT. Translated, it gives CASSYSTSTDTQYF.

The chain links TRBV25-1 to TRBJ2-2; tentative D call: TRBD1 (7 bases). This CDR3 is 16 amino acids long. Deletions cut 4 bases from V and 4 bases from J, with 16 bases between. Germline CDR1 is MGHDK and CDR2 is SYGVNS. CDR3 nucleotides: TGTGCCAGCAGTGGTTGGGGGACAGCGGGCACCGGGGAGCTGTTTTTT. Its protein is CASSGWGTAGTGELFF.

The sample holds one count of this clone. CDR3 DNA: TGTGTCAGAAGGTCTAACGTCGTGTACAATGAGCAGTTCTTC. Protein sequence: CVRRSNVVYNEQFF. The V gene is TRBV7-5, the J gene TRBJ2-1; the listed D gene, TRBD2, was not tested against the DNA. TRBV7-5 corresponds to a pseudogene. This CDR3 has 14 residues.

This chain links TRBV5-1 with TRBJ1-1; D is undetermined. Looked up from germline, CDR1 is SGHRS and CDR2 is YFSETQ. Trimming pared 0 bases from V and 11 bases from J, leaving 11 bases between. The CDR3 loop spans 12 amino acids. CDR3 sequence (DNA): TGCGCCAGCAGCTTGGACGGGGTTCTGGCTTTCTTT. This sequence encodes CASSLDGVLAFF. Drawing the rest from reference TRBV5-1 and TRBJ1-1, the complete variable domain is KAGVTQTPRYLIKTRGQQVTLSCSPISGHRSVSWYQQTPGQGLQFLFEYFSETQRNKGNFPGRFSGRQFSNSRSEMNVSTLELGDSALYLCASSLDGVLAFFGQGTRLTVV.

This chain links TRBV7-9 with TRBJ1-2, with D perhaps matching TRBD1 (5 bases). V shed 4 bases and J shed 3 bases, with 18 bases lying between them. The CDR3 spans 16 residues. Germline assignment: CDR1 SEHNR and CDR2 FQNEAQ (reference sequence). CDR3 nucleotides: TGTGCCAGCAGCTCGGCGGGACTCTCCCACGACTATGGCTACACCTTC. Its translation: CASSSAGLSHDYGYTF.

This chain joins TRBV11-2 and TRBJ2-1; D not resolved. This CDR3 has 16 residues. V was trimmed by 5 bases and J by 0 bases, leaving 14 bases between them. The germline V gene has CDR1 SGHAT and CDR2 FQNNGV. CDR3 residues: CASSNPGLGSYNEQFF. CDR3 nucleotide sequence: TGTGCCAGCAGCAACCCCGGTCTTGGCTCCTACAATGAGCAGTTCTTC.

CDR3 in amino acids: CASSLPRTSGVDTDTQYF. CDR3 sequence (DNA): TGTGCCAGCAGCTTACCCCGTACTAGCGGGGTTGATACAGATACGCAGTATTTT. V and J are TRBV7-6 and TRBJ2-3, with 10 bases matching TRBD2. The CDR3 has 18 amino acids. With V trimmed by 2 bases and J by 3 bases, 11 bases remained unmatched. The germline CDR1 and CDR2 sequences are SGHVS and FNYEAQ.

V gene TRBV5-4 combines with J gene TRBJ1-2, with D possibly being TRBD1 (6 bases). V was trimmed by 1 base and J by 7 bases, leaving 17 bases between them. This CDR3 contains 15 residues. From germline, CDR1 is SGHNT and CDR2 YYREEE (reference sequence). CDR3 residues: CASSLRTEQGPGYTF. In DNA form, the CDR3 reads TGTGCCAGCAGCTTGCGAACGGAACAGGGCCCTGGCTACACCTTC.

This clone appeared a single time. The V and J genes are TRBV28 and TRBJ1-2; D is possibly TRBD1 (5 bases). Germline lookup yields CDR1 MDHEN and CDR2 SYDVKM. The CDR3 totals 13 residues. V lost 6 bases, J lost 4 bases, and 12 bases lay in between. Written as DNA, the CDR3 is TGTGCCAGCAGGGGGCCCGGGCCCTATGGCTACACCTTC. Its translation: CASRGPGPYGYTF.

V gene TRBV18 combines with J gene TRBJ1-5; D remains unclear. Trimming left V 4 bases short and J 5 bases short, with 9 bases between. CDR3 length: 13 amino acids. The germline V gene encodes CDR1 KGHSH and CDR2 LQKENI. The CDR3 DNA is TGTGCCAGCTCACTCCTACGGGATCAGCCCCAGCATTTT. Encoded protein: CASSLLRDQPQHF.

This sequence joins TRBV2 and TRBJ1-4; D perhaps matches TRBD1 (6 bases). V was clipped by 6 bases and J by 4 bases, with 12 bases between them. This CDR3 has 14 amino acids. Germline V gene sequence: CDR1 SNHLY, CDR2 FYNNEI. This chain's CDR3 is CASSRGGDNEKLFF. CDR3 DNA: TGTGCCAGCAGCAGGGGAGGGGATAATGAAAAACTGTTTTTT.

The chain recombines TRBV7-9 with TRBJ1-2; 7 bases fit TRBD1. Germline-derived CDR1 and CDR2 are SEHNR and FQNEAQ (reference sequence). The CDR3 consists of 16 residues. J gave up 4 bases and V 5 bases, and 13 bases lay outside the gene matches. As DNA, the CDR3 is TGTGCCAGCAGCGGGTGGGACAGTTTATCAGGCTATGGCTACACCTTC. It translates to CASSGWDSLSGYGYTF.

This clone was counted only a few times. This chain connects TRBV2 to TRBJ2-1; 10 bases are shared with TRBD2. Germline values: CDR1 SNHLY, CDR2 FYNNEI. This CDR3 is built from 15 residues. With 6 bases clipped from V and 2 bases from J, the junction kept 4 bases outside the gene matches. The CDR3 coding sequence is TGTGCCAGCAGGGCCCTAGCGGGGGCCTACAATGAGCAGTTCTTC. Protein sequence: CASRALAGAYNEQFF.

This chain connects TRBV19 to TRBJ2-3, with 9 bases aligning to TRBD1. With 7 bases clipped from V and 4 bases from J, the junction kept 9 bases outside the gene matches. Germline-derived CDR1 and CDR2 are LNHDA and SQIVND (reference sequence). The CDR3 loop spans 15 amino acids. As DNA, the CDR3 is TGTGCCAGTATCCCGGGACAGGGATCCCCAGATACGCAGTATTTT. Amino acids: CASIPGQGSPDTQYF.

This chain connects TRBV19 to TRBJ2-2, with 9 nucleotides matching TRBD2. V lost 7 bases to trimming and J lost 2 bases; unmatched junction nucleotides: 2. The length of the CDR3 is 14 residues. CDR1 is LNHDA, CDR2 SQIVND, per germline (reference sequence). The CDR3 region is CASNLAGNTGELFF. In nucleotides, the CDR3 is TGTGCCAGTAATCTAGCGGGAAACACCGGGGAGCTGTTTTTT.

The chain's CDR3 is CASSASVNYGYTF. DNA for the CDR3: TGCGCCAGCAGTGCATCAGTTAACTATGGCTACACCTTC. This rearrangement joins TRBV10-1 to TRBJ1-2, with D uncertain. Trimming pared 4 bases from V and 1 base from J, leaving 7 bases between. Germline lookup yields CDR1 WNHNN and CDR2 SYGVQD (reference sequence). CDR3 size: 13 residues.

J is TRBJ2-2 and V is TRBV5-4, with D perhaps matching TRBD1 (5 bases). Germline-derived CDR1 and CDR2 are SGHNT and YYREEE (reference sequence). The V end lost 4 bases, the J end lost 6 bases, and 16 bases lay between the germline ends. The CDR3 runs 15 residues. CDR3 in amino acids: CASSPDSGRAGELFF. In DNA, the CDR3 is TGTGCCAGCAGCCCCGACAGTGGTCGGGCCGGGGAGCTGTTTTTT. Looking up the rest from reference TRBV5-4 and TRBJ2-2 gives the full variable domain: ETGVTQSPTHLIKTRGQQVTLRCSSQSGHNTVSWYQQALGQGPQFIFQYYREEENGRGNFPPRFSGLQFPNYSSELNVNALELDDSALYLCASSPDSGRAGELFFGEGSRLTVL.

Here the CDR3 DNA reads TGTGCCAGCAGTTTATTTGTTCCTCCCGCGGGCCACTCCTACGAGCAGTACTTC. It encodes CASSLFVPPAGHSYEQYF. The chain links TRBV27 to TRBJ2-7, with a possible D match to TRBD2 (5 bases). The CDR3 totals 18 residues. Germline CDR1 is MNHEY and CDR2 is SMNVEV (reference sequence). The germline V and J ends were trimmed by 1 base and 0 bases, with 19 bases remaining between them.